This entry features one TCR beta chain sequence. V lost 5 bases and J 2 bases, leaving 17 bases between the germline ends. This CDR3 comprises 15 residues. Germline values: CDR1 SQVTM, CDR2 ANQGSEA. Followed longitudinally, the Seattle patients had been enrolled during active infection. The data derive from a study of blood T cell repertoires in COVID-19. About the research overall: Whether acute or convalescent, the COVID-19 samples came from the United States, Italy and Spain. T cells, B-cell-depleted T cells, or PBMCs supplied cDNA or gDNA.

The repertoire was sequenced with immunoSEQ multiplex PCR; TCRdb's copy has only in-frame clones and lacks some. The sample consists of roughly 150,000 clones, around 84% of them appearing once. The chain combines TRBV29-1 with TRBJ2-3; D may be TRBD1 (5 bases). The sequence derives from a woman older than 75 with COVID-19, enrolled during active disease. The sequenced sample consisted of peripheral blood. This CDR3 is CSVRIPQVFTDTQYF. DNA for the CDR3: TGCAGCGTTCGGATTCCACAGGTCTTCACAGATACGCAGTATTTT.